This passage covers 25 T cell receptor beta chains from one sample sequenced in a study of OX40 agonist ivuxolimab in advanced cancers. Clones were read by immunoSEQ multiplex PCR, and TCRdb kept only the in-frame ones, dropping some. The sample holds roughly 54,000 clones; approximately 90% are singletons and the top ten take 1.4%. Sequences were derived from CD4+ or CD8+ T cells sorted from blood, sampled in a trial of the OX40 agonist ivuxolimab. These receptors all come from an adult with an advanced solid tumor such as melanoma, head and neck, liver or kidney cancer.

This chain joins TRBV19 and TRBJ2-7; TRBD1 or TRBD2 may be the D gene (5 bases each). Germline V gene lookup returns CDR1 LNHDA and CDR2 SQIVND (reference sequence). The CDR3 totals 13 residues. Trimming took 1 base from V and 5 from J, leaving 9 bases between them. The CDR3, as DNA: TGTGCCAGTAGTATAGGGCAGGGAGACGAGCAGTACTTC. The encoded protein is CASSIGQGDEQYF.

This clone has only one observation. The rearrangement joins TRBV6-1 to TRBJ1-2, with D unresolved. Deletions cut 2 bases from V and 4 bases from J, with 5 bases between. The germline V gene encodes CDR1 MNHNS and CDR2 SASEGT. This CDR3 spans 12 amino acids. CDR3 coding DNA: TGTGCCAGCAGTGAAAACAGCTATGGCTACACCTTC. Translation: CASSENSYGYTF.

The V call is TRBV10-3, the J call TRBJ2-1; TRBD2 aligns across 11 bases. J was trimmed by 6 bases and V by 6 bases; bases with no gene match: 7. This CDR3 comprises 15 residues. Germline assignment: CDR1 ENHRY and CDR2 SYGVKD. DNA of the CDR3: TGTGCCATCAGCCCAGTGACTAGCGGGATCAATGAGCAGTTCTTC. Translating it yields CAISPVTSGINEQFF.

The V call is TRBV9, the J call TRBJ2-3, with D perhaps matching TRBD2 (6 bases). The CDR3 has 12 amino acids. In germline, CDR1 is SGDLS, CDR2 YYNGEE. Trimming cost V 8 bases and J 5 bases, with 12 bases left between them. In nucleotides, the CDR3 is TGTGCCAGAGGAGGGAGCCGAGATACGCAGTATTTT. It is translated as CARGGSRDTQYF.

This chain connects TRBV19 to TRBJ2-6; D not resolved. The germline V and J ends were trimmed by 1 base and 1 base, with 5 bases remaining between them. Germline-derived CDR1 and CDR2 are LNHDA and SQIVND (reference sequence). The CDR3 is made up of 15 amino acids. CDR3 nucleotides: TGTGCCAGTAGTATAGGGTGGTCTGGGGCCAACGTCCTGACTTTC. Its protein is CASSIGWSGANVLTF.

The chain uses TRBV5-1 and TRBJ2-7, with 8 nucleotides matching TRBD1. The germline gives CDR1 SGHRS, CDR2 YFSETQ. CDR3 length: 14 residues. The trim removed 4 bases at V and 3 bases at J, leaving 6 bases unmatched. Here the CDR3 DNA reads TGCGCCAGCAGCCCGGCCGGGACAGGCTACGAGCAGTACTTC. Translation: CASSPAGTGYEQYF.

The chain combines TRBV5-5 with TRBJ2-5; tentatively, D is TRBD1 (6 bases). Germline CDR1 SGHKS, CDR2 YYEKEE (reference sequence). CDR3 length: 15 amino acids. V was clipped by 1 base and J by 5 bases, with 15 bases between them. CDR3 residues: CASSLSWGRGETQYF. The DNA of the CDR3 is TGTGCCAGCAGCTTGTCGTGGGGGCGCGGGGAGACCCAGTACTTC.

J is TRBJ2-7 and V is TRBV11-2; 10 nucleotides align to TRBD2. CDR1 and CDR2 from the germline V gene are SGHAT and FQNNGV. The CDR3 is 14 amino acids. Trimming took 9 bases from V and 5 from J; bases not matched to a gene: 10. The CDR3: CASSPGLANHEQYF. The CDR3 DNA reads as TGTGCCAGTTCTCCGGGACTAGCGAACCACGAGCAGTACTTC.

The chain recombines TRBV4-2 with TRBJ1-1; perhaps TRBD1 as D (5 bases). Trimming cost V 0 bases and J 2 bases, with 13 bases left between them. Germline loops: CDR1 LGHNA, CDR2 YNFKEQ. The CDR3 contains 16 residues. CDR3 DNA: TGTGCCAGCAGCCAAGATTGGAGGGGTCCCAACACTGAAGCTTTCTTT. Amino acids: CASSQDWRGPNTEAFF.

The V call is TRBV29-1, the J call TRBJ2-3; 7 bases are shared with TRBD2. Germline assignment: CDR1 SQVTM and CDR2 ANQGSEA. This CDR3 spans 15 amino acids. After removal of 6 bases from V and 1 base from J, the junction contained 10 bases not matched to a gene. The CDR3 bases are TGCAGCGTGGGGAGGCGGGAGTCGGGCACAGATACGCAGTATTTT. This codes for CSVGRRESGTDTQYF.

This chain connects TRBV27 to TRBJ1-1; TRBD1 agrees at 9 bases. In germline, CDR1 is MNHEY, CDR2 SMNVEV (reference sequence). CDR3 size: 14 residues. Trimming removed 5 bases from V and 5 bases from J; junction bases left unmatched: 6. CDR3 amino acids: CASSRRDRATEAFF. The CDR3 DNA is TGTGCCAGCAGTCGGCGGGACAGGGCAACTGAAGCTTTCTTT.

J is TRBJ2-7 and V is TRBV9; either TRBD1 or TRBD2 may supply D (5 bases each). Deletions cut 0 bases from V and 2 bases from J, with 9 bases between. The CDR3 runs to 14 residues. Germline CDR1 SGDLS, CDR2 YYNGEE. CDR3 sequence reads: CASSVEPGPYEQYF. The CDR3, as DNA: TGTGCCAGCAGCGTAGAGCCGGGGCCCTACGAGCAGTACTTC.

The chain joins TRBV11-1 to TRBJ2-1; D is possibly TRBD1 or TRBD2 (7 bases each). Germline CDR1 and CDR2: SGHAT and FQDESV (reference sequence). The CDR3 covers 16 residues. V gave up 5 bases and J gave up 5 bases, with 19 bases separating them. The CDR3 nucleotides are TGTGCCAGCAGCCGCAGACCATCAGGGGGGGACAATGAGCAGTTCTTC. This encodes CASSRRPSGGDNEQFF.

This chain joins TRBV11-3 and TRBJ1-1, with 8 positions matching TRBD1. The germline gives CDR1 SGHNT, CDR2 YENEEA. V shed 3 bases and J 14 bases; nucleotides not matched to a gene: 11. This CDR3 has 13 residues. The CDR3 loop is CASSLDPGTGPFF. The CDR3 DNA follows: TGTGCCAGCAGCTTGGACCCTGGGACAGGTCCCTTCTTT.

This chain uses TRBV9 with TRBJ2-5, with D perhaps matching TRBD1 (6 bases). The germline V gene encodes CDR1 SGDLS and CDR2 YYNGEE. Trimming removed 0 bases at V and 3 bases at J, with 18 bases between. This CDR3 contains 17 residues. The CDR3 region is CASSVGVGAGAKETQYF. CDR3 in DNA: TGTGCCAGCAGCGTAGGGGTAGGGGCAGGGGCGAAAGAGACCCAGTACTTC.

This clone was picked up a small number of times. The rearrangement links TRBV25-1 to TRBJ1-6; unclear D gene. With 4 bases removed from V and 10 bases from J, the gap between germline ends came to 11 bases. The V gene's germline CDR1 is MGHDK and CDR2 SYGVNS. This CDR3 has 13 residues. The CDR3 DNA reads TGTGCCAGCAGTGGGACTCGTGGGTCACCCCTCCACTTT. Protein sequence: CASSGTRGSPLHF.

The rearrangement joins TRBV28 to TRBJ2-3; 13 bases align to TRBD2. V dropped 8 bases and J dropped 1; count of bases not matched to a gene: 9. Looked up from germline, CDR1 is MDHEN and CDR2 is SYDVKM. The CDR3 loop spans 17 amino acids. The CDR3 loop reads CASAGLAGRVGTDTQYF. The CDR3 DNA reads TGTGCCAGCGCGGGACTAGCGGGAAGGGTAGGCACAGATACGCAGTATTTT.

The rearrangement links TRBV7-8 to TRBJ1-1, with TRBD1 identical over 7 bases. Looked up from germline, CDR1 is SGHVS and CDR2 is FQNEAQ. The CDR3 spans 13 residues. V lost 8 bases and J lost 3; bases outside the gene matches: 6. Here the CDR3 DNA reads TGTGCCAGCGCAACCCAGGGGGACACTGAAGCTTTCTTT. It yields the protein CASATQGDTEAFF.

The chain joins TRBV2 to TRBJ1-4; D might be TRBD1 (5 bases). V was clipped by 6 bases and J by 4 bases, with 12 bases between them. This CDR3 is 14 amino acids long. The germline V gene has CDR1 SNHLY and CDR2 FYNNEI. The CDR3 DNA is TGTGCCAGCAGCCCGGGGCAGGTTAATGAAAAACTGTTTTTT. It encodes CASSPGQVNEKLFF.

This chain uses TRBV29-1 with TRBJ1-2; D might be TRBD1 (6 bases). V lost 5 bases, J lost 0 bases, and 19 bases lay in between. This CDR3 is built from 16 residues. Germline CDR1 and CDR2: SQVTM and ANQGSEA. DNA of the CDR3: TGCAGCGTTACAGGCCCCTCAGGGGAGGCTAACTATGGCTACACCTTC. Amino acid sequence: CSVTGPSGEANYGYTF.

The chain uses TRBV2 and TRBJ2-7; the match to TRBD1 covers 8 bases. With 5 bases clipped from V and 6 bases from J, the junction kept 12 bases outside the gene matches. Germline V gene data show CDR1 as SNHLY and CDR2 as FYNNEI. The CDR3 spans 15 residues. CDR3 in amino acids: CASSKKGQVQFEQYF. As DNA, the CDR3 is TGTGCCAGCAGTAAAAAGGGACAGGTTCAATTCGAGCAGTACTTC.

This clone was recorded only once. The chain couples TRBV19 to TRBJ2-1, with 13 bases identical to TRBD2. Germline V gene data show CDR1 as LNHDA and CDR2 as SQIVND (reference sequence). This CDR3 spans 15 amino acids. The ends lost 7 bases at V and 7 bases at J; junction bases unmatched: 7. In nucleotides, the CDR3 is TGTGCCAGTACCCGACTAGCGGGAGGTCCAAATGAGCAGTTCTTC. Protein sequence: CASTRLAGGPNEQFF.

The chain links TRBV5-1 to TRBJ1-2; D possibly corresponds to TRBD1 (6 bases). V shed 4 bases and J shed 1 base, with 8 bases lying between them. The CDR3 covers 13 residues. The germline V gene has CDR1 SGHRS and CDR2 YFSETQ. CDR3 sequence reads: CASSADSNYGYTF. CDR3 coding DNA: TGCGCCAGCAGCGCGGACAGTAACTATGGCTACACCTTC.

The V gene is TRBV11-2, the J gene TRBJ2-7, with 9 bases matching TRBD1. This CDR3 is built from 15 residues. V was clipped by 6 bases and J by 2 bases; unmatched bases: 8. CDR1 and CDR2 from the germline V gene are SGHAT and FQNNGV. The CDR3 protein is CASRSPGQGTYEQYF. In DNA form, the CDR3 reads TGTGCCAGCAGGTCCCCGGGACAGGGAACCTACGAGCAGTACTTC.

This rearrangement joins TRBV5-6 to TRBJ1-1, with D perhaps matching TRBD1 (5 bases). This CDR3 region has 15 residues. V lost 0 bases, J lost 4 bases, and 13 bases lay in between. Germline V gene data show CDR1 as SGHDT and CDR2 as YYEEEE. The CDR3 region is CASSLGAGQGTEAFF. The DNA of the CDR3 is TGTGCCAGCAGCTTGGGCGCAGGGCAGGGCACTGAAGCTTTCTTT.